This T cell receptor (beta chain) was retrieved from a study of graft-versus-host responses after intestinal transplantation. Study-wide context: Grafts that recipients had were multivisceral, liver-intestinal, or isolated intestinal transplants. Tacrolimus plus steroids were given to all recipients for roughly three years, preceded by anti-thymocyte globulin induction. Points from the study as a whole: Allograft graft-versus-host to host-versus-graft clonal ratios ran high in patients with graft-donor T cell macrochimerism. Recipient marrow showed GvH clones, some seen first in ileum or blood.

Clones were read by immunoSEQ multiplex PCR, and TCRdb kept only the in-frame ones, dropping some. The sample lists around 120,000 clones; approximately 95% were seen once. V lost 3 bases and J lost 3; bases outside the gene matches: 14. CDR3 length equals 18 residues. Germline V gives CDR1 MGHRA, CDR2 YSYEKL. On this clone: The antigen remains undetermined.

The source was unstimulated CD8+ T cells sorted from spleen or lymph node cells, collected before intestinal transplant. The chain carries TRBV4-1 and TRBJ2-7, with 10 nucleotides matching TRBD1. This clonotype originated in a human donor who received an intestinal transplant. In DNA form, the CDR3 reads TGCGCCAGCAGCCACCTTCGACCGGGACAGGGGAGAGTCTACGAGCAGTACTTC. The encoded protein is CASSHLRPGQGRVYEQYF.